This TCR beta chain was captured in a study of cytomegalovirus exposure and HLA in healthy donors. Findings and limits, study-wide: According to the study, 160 or so TCR beta chains were cytomegalovirus-associated. Most sequenced TCRs were rare (though some public TCRs occurred in many donors). Reports indicated that the classifier achieved high specificity and sensitivity in diagnosing cytomegalovirus status.

The assay was immunoSEQ multiplex PCR, and TCRdb's table has in-frame clones only and misses some. In the table there are roughly 100,000 clones, about 95% of which are singletons. About this clone: Its specificity is unknown.

CDR1 is SGDLS, CDR2 YYNGEE, per germline. The CDR3 totals 15 residues. The V end lost 3 bases, the J end lost 0 bases, and 12 bases lay between the germline ends. The sequencing sample was made of PBMCs. The sequence was obtained from a young woman in good health and CMV-seronegative. The chain recombines TRBV9 with TRBJ2-5; a possible D gene is TRBD1 (6 bases). The CDR3 region has the DNA TGTGCCAGCAGCGCGTCTCAGGGGTACCAAGAGACCCAGTACTTC. It specifies CASSASQGYQETQYF.